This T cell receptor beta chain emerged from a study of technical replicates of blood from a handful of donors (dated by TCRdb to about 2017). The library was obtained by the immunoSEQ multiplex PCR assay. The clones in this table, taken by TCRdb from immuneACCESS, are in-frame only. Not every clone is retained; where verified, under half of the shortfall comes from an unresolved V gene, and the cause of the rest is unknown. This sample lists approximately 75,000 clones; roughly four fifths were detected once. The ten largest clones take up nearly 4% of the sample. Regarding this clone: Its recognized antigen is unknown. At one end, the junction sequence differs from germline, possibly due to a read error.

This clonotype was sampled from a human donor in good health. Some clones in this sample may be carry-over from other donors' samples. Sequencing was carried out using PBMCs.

The CDR3 corresponds to CASSYDRDRLVF. The bases read TGTGCCAGCAGCTACGACCGGGACAGGTTGGTCTTC. The rearranged chain carries TRBV7-2 and TRBJ2-1, with 8 bases aligning to TRBD1. The CDR3 measures 12 amino acids from cysteine to phenylalanine. Of all the DNA, just the CDR3 is kept, 36 bases in frame from base 1. As encoded in the germline V gene, CDR1 is SGHTA while CDR2 is FQGNSA.